Following are 22 T cell receptor beta chains from one sample sequenced in a study of response to subunit inactivated influenza vaccine. Via MiXCR, TCRdb re-called the RT-PCR reads, giving one row per CDR3 protein. The sample lists about 540,000 distinct CDR3 sequences; approximately 24% were seen once. These data also formed part of another study, on T cells expressing NK-cell markers. That report adds: UMI-tagged 5'RACE template switching yielded the TCR beta cDNA.

The sample was CD4+ T cells sorted from PBMCs, taken approximately 13 days after vaccination. These receptor sequences come from a man between 45 and 60 years old who received an inactivated influenza vaccine.

This clonotype was seen more than once but under ten times. The CDR3: CSVGGDSNYGYTF. CDR3 nucleotides: TGCAGCGTTGGAGGGGACAGTAACTATGGCTACACCTTC. V and J are TRBV29-1 and TRBJ1-2; 7 bases are shared with TRBD1. Germline V gene sequence: CDR1 SQVTM, CDR2 ANQGSEA. The CDR3 covers 13 residues. J was trimmed by 1 base and V by 4 bases; bases with no gene match: 3.

This clonotype was found a few times. J is TRBJ1-1 and V is TRBV29-1, with D possibly TRBD1 on 5 matching bases. This CDR3 region has 14 residues. The germline gives CDR1 SQVTM, CDR2 ANQGSEA. Trimming took 5 bases from V and 7 from J, leaving 20 bases between them. CDR3 region: CSVSGRSREVEAFF. The CDR3 DNA sequence: TGCAGCGTTTCGGGACGTTCGCGAGAAGTTGAAGCTTTCTTT.

This clonotype occurred a few times. The V and J genes are TRBV20-1 and TRBJ1-5; maybe TRBD1 (5 bases). The V and J ends lost 3 bases and 7 bases respectively, with 16 bases between them. Germline V CDR1 and CDR2: DFQATT, SNEGSKA (reference sequence). This CDR3 region has 14 residues. CDR3 sequence reads: CSASVVGERQPQHF. In DNA, the CDR3 is TGCAGTGCTAGCGTGGTGGGGGAGCGGCAGCCCCAGCATTTT.

This clonotype was seen once. In nucleotides, the CDR3 is TGTGCCAGCAGTTTAGCGCTTCAGGGGGTTGACGAGCAGTACTTC. Its translation is CASSLALQGVDEQYF. The rearrangement joins TRBV12-3 or TRBV12-4 to TRBJ2-7, with TRBD1 matching 7 bases. J was trimmed by 5 bases and V by 0 bases; bases with no gene match: 7. This CDR3 region has 15 residues.

The chain is built from TRBV4-2 and TRBJ1-2; possibly TRBD1 for D (5 bases). Germline values: CDR1 LGHNA, CDR2 YNFKEQ. V lost 3 bases, J lost 8 bases, and 19 bases lay in between. The CDR3 totals 15 residues. The CDR3 loop is CASSHPGTGGSGYTF. In DNA form, the CDR3 reads TGTGCCAGCAGCCACCCTGGGACGGGAGGATCCGGCTACACCTTC.

V usage is TRBV7-2 and J usage is TRBJ1-2; D might be TRBD1 (5 bases). Per germline, CDR1 SGHTA and CDR2 FQGNSA. The CDR3 is made up of 15 amino acids. V was cut by 0 bases and J by 1 base, with 9 bases left in between. The CDR3 reads CASSLAGALNYGYTF. CDR3 coding DNA: TGTGCCAGCAGCTTAGCAGGGGCTCTTAACTATGGCTACACCTTC.

This clonotype was found a few times. The V call is TRBV12-3 or TRBV12-4, the J call TRBJ1-3; D not certain. V lost 0 bases, J lost 4 bases, and 19 bases lay in between. The CDR3 runs 18 residues. Here the CDR3 DNA reads TGTGCCAGCAGTTTAGCTGGTCAAACGCGGAAACGGGGAAACACCATATATTTT. Amino acid sequence: CASSLAGQTRKRGNTIYF.

This clonotype was picked up a small number of times. CDR3 in amino acids: CASSRPRSRENTEAFF. CDR3 bases: TGTGCCAGCAGCCGTCCGAGGAGCAGGGAGAACACTGAAGCTTTCTTT. The rearrangement uses TRBV7-8 and TRBJ1-1, with a possible D match to TRBD1 (5 bases). Germline V gene lookup returns CDR1 SGHVS and CDR2 FQNEAQ. The CDR3 runs 16 residues. The V end was cut by 5 bases, the J end by 1 base, with 17 bases between.

The rearrangement uses TRBV5-4 and TRBJ2-1; 13 bases are a match to TRBD2. Germline V gene lookup returns CDR1 SGHNT and CDR2 YYREEE (reference sequence). CDR3 length: 13 amino acids. J gave up 9 bases and V 3 bases, and 0 bases lay outside the gene matches. CDR3 loop: CASSWTSGSEQFF. The CDR3 coding sequence is TGTGCCAGCAGCTGGACTAGCGGGAGTGAGCAGTTCTTC.

This rearrangement joins TRBV27 to TRBJ2-2; a weak D match, TRBD2 (7 bases). The germline gives CDR1 MNHEY, CDR2 SMNVEV (reference sequence). Trimming stripped 2 bases from V and 6 bases from J, with 13 bases between. This CDR3 has 15 amino acids. CDR3 nucleotide sequence: TGTGCCAGCAGTTTAACCGCGGGGGCGCCCGGGGAGCTGTTTTTT. Translated, it gives CASSLTAGAPGELFF.

With respect to this clonotype: One end of the junction varies from germline; a read error may be responsible. The chain carries TRBV7-2 and TRBJ1-3; the match to TRBD1 covers 10 bases. Germline V gives CDR1 SGHTA, CDR2 FQGNSA. The length of the CDR3 is 16 residues. CDR3 in amino acids: CASSLVEGQGRNIIYF. The CDR3, as DNA: TGTGCCAGCAGCTTAGTAGAGGGACAGGGGAGAAACATCATATATTTT.

The chain links TRBV25-1 to TRBJ2-2; TRBD2 agrees at 12 bases. CDR3 length: 17 residues. CDR1 is MGHDK, CDR2 SYGVNS, per germline. The V segment lost 2 bases and the J segment 5 bases; nucleotides outside the gene matches: 6. This chain's CDR3 is CASSEPSGGARTGELFF. In nucleotides, the CDR3 is TGTGCCAGCAGTGAACCTAGCGGGGGGGCCCGAACCGGGGAGCTGTTTTTT.

The chain combines TRBV3-1 with TRBJ2-5; a weak D match, TRBD2 (5 bases). Germline loops: CDR1 LGHDT, CDR2 YNNKEL (reference sequence). This CDR3 contains 14 residues. V lost 0 bases and J 7 bases, leaving 12 bases between the germline ends. The CDR3 here is CASSQEVSAATQYF. CDR3 in DNA: TGTGCCAGCAGCCAAGAGGTCTCAGCGGCGACCCAGTACTTC.

The CDR3 DNA is TGTGCCAGCAGCTTGGCCGGCAGGGTCAGCACCGGGGAGCTGTTTTTT. It specifies CASSLAGRVSTGELFF. This chain uses TRBV5-4 with TRBJ2-2; possible D gene TRBD1, 5 bases. Trimming pared 0 bases from V and 4 bases from J, leaving 13 bases between. The CDR3 loop spans 16 amino acids. CDR1 and CDR2 (germline): SGHNT, YYREEE (reference sequence).

A single count supports this clonotype. A junction boundary mismatches the germline segment, possibly from a read error. The chain carries TRBV7-9 and TRBJ2-1; 10 nucleotides match TRBD2. CDR1 SEHNR and CDR2 FQNEAQ come from the germline V gene (reference sequence). The CDR3 length is 14 residues. Here the CDR3 reads CASSIAGLAGAQFF. The CDR3 DNA reads as TGTGCCAGCAGCATAGCAGGGCTAGCGGGGGCGCAGTTCTTC.

This clonotype appeared a few times. The J gene is TRBJ2-5, the V gene TRBV18, with TRBD1 matching 9 bases. The trim removed 4 bases at V and 3 bases at J, leaving 6 bases unmatched. Per the germline V gene, CDR1 is KGHSH and CDR2 is LQKENI. This CDR3 has 15 residues. In DNA, the CDR3 is TGTGCCAGCTCACAACAGGGGGCTGAGAAAGAGACCCAGTACTTC. Its translation is CASSQQGAEKETQYF.

This clonotype was counted between two and nine times. The chain is built from TRBV12-3 or TRBV12-4 and TRBJ2-6; possibly TRBD1 for D (7 bases). V was cut by 7 bases and J by 1 base, with 8 bases left in between. The CDR3 totals 14 residues. In DNA, the CDR3 is TGTGCCAGCACAGGGGGGTCTGGGGCCAACGTCCTGACTTTC. Protein product: CASTGGSGANVLTF.

A few counts support this clonotype. The V and J genes are TRBV11-1 and TRBJ2-6; TRBD1 might be the D (6 bases). This CDR3 region has 16 residues. Between the trimmed V and J ends, which lost 3 bases and 0 bases, there was a span of 9 bases. Germline V gene data show CDR1 as SGHAT and CDR2 as FQDESV (reference sequence). This CDR3 reads CASSFYRDSGANVLTF. As DNA, the CDR3 is TGTGCCAGCAGCTTTTACAGGGACTCTGGGGCCAACGTCCTGACTTTC.

V usage is TRBV28 and J usage is TRBJ2-3, with D possibly being TRBD1 (5 bases). From germline, CDR1 is MDHEN and CDR2 SYDVKM. Trimming removed 7 bases at V and 0 bases at J, with 17 bases between. The CDR3 is made up of 16 amino acids. CDR3 sequence (DNA): TGTGCCAGCAACCCGAGGTCTGGGGCTAGCACAGATACGCAGTATTTT. It encodes CASNPRSGASTDTQYF.

This sequence joins TRBV30 and TRBJ2-1, with 11 bases identical to TRBD2. Trimming at V came to 4 bases and at J to 7 bases, leaving 3 bases not matched to a gene. Germline CDR1 reads GTSNPN; CDR2 reads SVGIG (reference sequence). This CDR3 has 13 amino acids. The CDR3 loop is CAWNSGRGNEQFF. The CDR3 region has the DNA TGTGCCTGGAATAGCGGGAGGGGGAATGAGCAGTTCTTC.

This clonotype was counted once. The chain uses TRBV18 and TRBJ1-2; perhaps TRBD1 as D (6 bases). CDR1 is KGHSH, CDR2 LQKENI, per germline. The CDR3 has 15 residues. V was clipped by 0 bases and J by 4 bases, with 12 bases between them. The CDR3 nucleotides read TGTGCCAGCTCACCACCGACCAGGGGAACCTATGGCTACACCTTC. It is translated as CASSPPTRGTYGYTF.

The rearrangement uses TRBV29-1 and TRBJ1-5; D may be TRBD1 (5 bases). Germline assignment: CDR1 SQVTM and CDR2 ANQGSEA. Trimming removed 5 bases from V and 1 base from J, with 9 bases in between. The CDR3 runs 13 residues. CDR3 in DNA: TGCAGCGTTTCGGGGGAGAGCAATCAGCCCCAGCATTTT. Protein product: CSVSGESNQPQHF.